This TCR beta chain was recorded in a study of T cells in Graves' hyperthyroidism and ophthalmopathy. TCR beta CDR3 sequences were amplified from RNA transcripts. The study used the HTBI primer set for a first-round RT-PCR of the TCR CDR3. A single record per CDR3 protein comes from TCRdb applying MiXCR to the multiplex PCR reads. Of 500,000 to 600,000 distinct CDR3 sequences listed, around 15% are singletons. This clonotype has a handful of counts. Its target is not known. Findings and limits, study-wide: Most clonotypes expanded in thyroid above 0.001 were likewise present in blood.

The study enrolled patients aged 18 to 65 with newly diagnosed hyperthyroidism of under 2 months' duration. The sequenced sample was blood. The origin of this receptor is a woman aged 18-35 years with Graves' hyperthyroidism.

CDR3 bases: TGCAGTGCTAGACTCCGGGGAGGCGGTGGCTACACCTTC. This gives the protein CSARLRGGGGYTF. This chain joins TRBV20-1 and TRBJ1-2; D is undetermined. The CDR3 totals 13 residues. The germline CDR1 and CDR2 sequences are DFQATT and SNEGSKA (reference sequence). With 2 bases removed from V and 7 bases from J, the gap between germline ends came to 14 bases.